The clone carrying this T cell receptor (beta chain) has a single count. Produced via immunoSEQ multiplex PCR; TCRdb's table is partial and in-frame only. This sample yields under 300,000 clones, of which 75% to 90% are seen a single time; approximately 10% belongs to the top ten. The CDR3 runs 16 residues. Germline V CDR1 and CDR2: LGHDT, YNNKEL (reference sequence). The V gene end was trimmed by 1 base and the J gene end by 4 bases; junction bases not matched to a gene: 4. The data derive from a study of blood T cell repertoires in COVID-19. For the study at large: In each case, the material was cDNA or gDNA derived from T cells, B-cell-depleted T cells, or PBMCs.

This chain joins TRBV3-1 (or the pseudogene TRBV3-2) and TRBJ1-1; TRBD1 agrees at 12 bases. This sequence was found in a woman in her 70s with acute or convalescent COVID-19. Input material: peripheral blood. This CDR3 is CASSQAAGQGATEAFF. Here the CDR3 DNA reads TGTGCCAGCAGCCAAGCCGCGGGACAGGGGGCCACTGAAGCTTTCTTT.